This paragraph covers one T cell receptor (beta chain) sequence. TCRdb reanalysed the PCR reads using MiXCR and keeps one entry per CDR3 protein. Among around 100,000 distinct CDR3 sequences listed, roughly half were seen once. Per germline, CDR1 SNHLY and CDR2 FYNNEI. V lost 6 bases and J lost 4, with 10 bases in between. This CDR3 has 12 amino acids. These data belong to a study of CDR3 diversity in severe acne. The rearrangement uses TRBV2 and TRBJ2-7; D remains unclear. This sequence originates from a male donor with acne. Sequencing input: blood. DNA of the CDR3: TGTGCCAGCAGCCGATCCCAATACGAGCAGTACTTC. This sequence encodes CASSRSQYEQYF.